This record covers a single T cell receptor (beta chain). Some clones are missing from TCRdb's copy, which holds only in-frame ones; the method was immunoSEQ multiplex PCR. The sample carries 250,000 or so clones, roughly 89% recorded once. Losses at the gene ends were 5 bases for V and 7 bases for J; bases not matched to a gene: 11. CDR1 and CDR2 from the germline V gene are SGHTA and FQGTGA. This CDR3 contains 16 residues. The record originates from a study of blood T cell repertoires in COVID-19. Study as a whole: Researchers got acute and convalescent COVID-19 samples from the United States, Italy and Spain.

This sequence was found in a woman aged 40 to 50 who had recovered from COVID-19. The V call is TRBV7-3, the J call TRBJ2-1, with 10 bases aligning to TRBD2. The sequencing sample was made of peripheral blood. The chain's CDR3 is CASSVRGLAGANEQFF. The CDR3 DNA reads as TGTGCCAGCAGCGTCCGTGGGCTAGCGGGAGCAAATGAGCAGTTCTTC.